This T cell receptor (beta chain) derives from a study of read filtering for tumor transcriptome and immune sequencing (TCRdb year 2020). Concerning the study at large: The cohort consisted of about 17 male and under 15 female patients, with a mean age of 65.9 years and an age range of roughly 47 to 85. TCR-region mapped reads per sample ranged from about 3.5 to 10.27 million with IR-seq versus only roughly 85 to 1273 with RNA-seq. TCR repertoires obtained by targeted immune repertoire sequencing and by bulk whole-transcriptome sequencing performed on the same bone marrow samples were compared. One main goal was a read-filtering strategy for immune repertoire data, in particular deciding whether clonotypes backed by only one read should be removed. By revised international staging, roughly eight patients were R-ISS I, around 15 were R-ISS II and about seven were R-ISS III. After DNase treatment, whole-transcriptome libraries were prepared with the TruSeq RNA Access Library Prep Kit. Study-wide findings and limitations: Rather than purified T cells, the sorted CD138-negative fraction was a mixed bone marrow immune population. IR-seq captured clonotypes at much higher depth and more reliably than RNA-seq, and smaller IR-seq throughput sufficed to identify most shared clonotypes. When single-read clonotypes were removed, the proportions of shared clonotypes in IR-seq and RNA-seq correlated more strongly. Single-read clonotypes made up around 80% of clonotypes but only approximately 3.5% of total reads in IR-seq, compared with approximately 75% of clonotypes and under 45% of reads in RNA-seq.

Starting from 400 ng RNA, TCR libraries were constructed with the Immunoverse kit using molecular barcoded adaptors that cover the alpha/delta and beta/gamma chains. The same RNA used for transcriptome sequencing was used for TCR library preparation. Sequencing of TCR libraries was carried out on an Illumina HiSeq 4000 with 2 x 150 cycles. In the original analysis: Using MiXCR, which included quality filtering and error correction, TCR reads were aligned to human V, D, J and C references and then assembled into CDR3 clonotypes. The tcR package in R was used for analysis of clonotype counts and gene usage diversity. For inspection of raw mapping reads, RNA-seq reads were mapped by STAR aligner version 2.5.3a onto GRCh37 of the human genome. To test how sequencing depth affects detected clonotypes, IR-seq fastq files were randomly downsampled with Seqtk 1.3. TCRdb applied fastp at Q25 and MiXCR to the public reads, then kept only in-frame beta chains. All rows with the same CDR3 protein become a single entry with the most common DNA and genes. The V and J calls and clone size come from TCRdb's table, not from the authors' own analysis. For this sample the table gives 94,000 or so distinct CDR3 sequences, of which about 12% were detected only once. The ten top clones hold just under 15% of the sample.

In its sample, this clonotype was seen many times. The antigen this receptor binds is unknown. Germline is not matched at one junction end, which may reflect a read error. Every patient had bone marrow sampled at the time of active disease. Ficoll-Hypaque density gradient centrifugation was used to isolate the bone marrow mononuclear cells. Myeloma plasma cells were removed and CD138-negative cells were collected by negative selection after labeling with CD138 magnetic microbeads on a MACS separator. Purity of the isolated cells was checked by flow cytometry on an Attune NxT using CD138 antibodies. Total RNA was extracted using TRIzol reagent and was quantified on a NanoDrop spectrophotometer. For each patient, the CD138-negative bone marrow sample underwent paired RNA-seq and IR-seq. CDR1 and CDR2 are drawn from the germline V gene: SQVTM, ANQGSEA. The cysteine opens and the phenylalanine closes a CDR3 of 14 amino acids. The kept DNA is CDR3 alone, 42 bases in frame from the first base.

This receptor was taken from a donor aged 40 or older with multiple myeloma. The V and J segments used are TRBV29-1 and TRBJ2-1, with 11 central nucleotides matching TRBD2. Input material: a population of CD138-negative cells sorted from bone marrow. This specimen's cell subset or site label, per the study, means: bone marrow mononuclear cells depleted of CD138+ plasma/myeloma cells by negative magnetic selection. The encoded CDR3 is CCVAIAGGPNEQFF. The DNA reads as follows: TGCTGCGTCGCCATAGCGGGAGGGCCTAATGAGCAGTTCTTC.